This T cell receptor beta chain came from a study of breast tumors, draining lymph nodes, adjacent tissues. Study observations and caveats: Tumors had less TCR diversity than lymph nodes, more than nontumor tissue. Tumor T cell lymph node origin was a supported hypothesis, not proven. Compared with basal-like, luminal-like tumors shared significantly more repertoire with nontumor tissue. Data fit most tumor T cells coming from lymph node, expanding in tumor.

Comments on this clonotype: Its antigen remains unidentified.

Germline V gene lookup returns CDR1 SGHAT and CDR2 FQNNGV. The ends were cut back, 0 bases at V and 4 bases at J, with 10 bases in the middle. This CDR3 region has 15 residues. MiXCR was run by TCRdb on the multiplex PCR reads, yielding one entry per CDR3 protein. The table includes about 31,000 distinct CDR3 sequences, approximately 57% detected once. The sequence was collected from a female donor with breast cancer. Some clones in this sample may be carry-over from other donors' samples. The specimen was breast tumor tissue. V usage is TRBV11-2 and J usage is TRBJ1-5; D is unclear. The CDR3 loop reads CASSLDSGRNQPQHF. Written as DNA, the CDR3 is TGTGCCAGCAGCTTAGATTCCGGGCGTAATCAGCCCCAGCATTTT.